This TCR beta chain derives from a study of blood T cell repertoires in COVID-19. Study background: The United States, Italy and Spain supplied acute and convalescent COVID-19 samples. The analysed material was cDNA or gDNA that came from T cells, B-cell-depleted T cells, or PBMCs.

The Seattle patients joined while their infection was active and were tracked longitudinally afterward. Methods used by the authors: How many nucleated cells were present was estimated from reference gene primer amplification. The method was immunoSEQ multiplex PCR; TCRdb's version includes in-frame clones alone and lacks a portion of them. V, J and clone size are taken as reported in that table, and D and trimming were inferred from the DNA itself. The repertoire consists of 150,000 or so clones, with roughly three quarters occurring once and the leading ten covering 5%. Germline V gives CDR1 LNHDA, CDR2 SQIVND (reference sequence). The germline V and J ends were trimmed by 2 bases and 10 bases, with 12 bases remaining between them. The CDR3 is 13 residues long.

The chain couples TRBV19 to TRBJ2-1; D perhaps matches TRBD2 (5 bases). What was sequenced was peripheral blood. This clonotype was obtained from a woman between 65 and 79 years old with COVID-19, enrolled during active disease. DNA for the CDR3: TGTGCCAGTAGTATACTCGGGGTTGGGGAGCAGTTCTTC. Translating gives CASSILGVGEQFF.